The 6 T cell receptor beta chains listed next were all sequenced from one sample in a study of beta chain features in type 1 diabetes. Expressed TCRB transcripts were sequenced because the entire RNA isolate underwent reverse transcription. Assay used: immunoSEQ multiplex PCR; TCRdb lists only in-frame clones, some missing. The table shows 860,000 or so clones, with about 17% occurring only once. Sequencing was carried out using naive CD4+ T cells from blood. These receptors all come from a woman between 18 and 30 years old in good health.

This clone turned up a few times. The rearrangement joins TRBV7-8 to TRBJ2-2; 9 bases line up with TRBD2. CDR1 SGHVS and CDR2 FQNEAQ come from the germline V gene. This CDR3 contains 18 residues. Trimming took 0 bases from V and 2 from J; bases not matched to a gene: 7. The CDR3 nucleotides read TGTGCCAGCAGCTTAGCGTTTGAGACTAGCGGAAACACCGGGGAGCTGTTTTTT. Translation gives CASSLAFETSGNTGELFF.

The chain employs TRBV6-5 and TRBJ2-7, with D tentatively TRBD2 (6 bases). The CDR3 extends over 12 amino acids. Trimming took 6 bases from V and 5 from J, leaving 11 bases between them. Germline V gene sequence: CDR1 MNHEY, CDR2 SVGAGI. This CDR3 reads CASRGTVDEQYF. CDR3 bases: TGTGCCAGCAGGGGGACTGTCGACGAGCAGTACTTC.

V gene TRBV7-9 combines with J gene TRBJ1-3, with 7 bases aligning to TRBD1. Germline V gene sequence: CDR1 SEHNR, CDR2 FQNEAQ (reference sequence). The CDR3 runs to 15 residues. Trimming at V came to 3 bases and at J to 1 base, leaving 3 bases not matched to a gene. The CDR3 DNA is TGTGCCAGCAGCTTTGACAGGGCGTCTGGAAACACCATATATTTT. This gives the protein CASSFDRASGNTIYF. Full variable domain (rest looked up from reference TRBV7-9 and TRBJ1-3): DTGVSQNPRHKITKRGQNVTFRCDPISEHNRLYWYRQTLGQGPEFLTYFQNEAQLEKSRLLSDRFSAERPKGSFSTLEIQRTEQGDSAMYLCASSFDRASGNTIYFGEGSWLTVV.

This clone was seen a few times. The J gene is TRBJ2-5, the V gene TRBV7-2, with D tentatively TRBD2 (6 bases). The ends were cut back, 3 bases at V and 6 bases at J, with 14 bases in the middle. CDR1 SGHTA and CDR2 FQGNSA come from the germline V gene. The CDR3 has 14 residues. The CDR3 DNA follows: TGTGCCAGCAGCTTCAACCGGGCGGGGAAGACCCAGTACTTC. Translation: CASSFNRAGKTQYF.

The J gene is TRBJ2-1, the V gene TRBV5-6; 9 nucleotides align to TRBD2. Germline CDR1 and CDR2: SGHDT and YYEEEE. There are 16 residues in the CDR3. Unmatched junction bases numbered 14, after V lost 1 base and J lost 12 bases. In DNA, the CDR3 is TGTGCCAGCAGCTTGCTTTTAAGCGGGAGGCCCTATTGGCAGTTCTTC. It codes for CASSLLLSGRPYWQFF. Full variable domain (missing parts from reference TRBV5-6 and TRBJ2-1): DAGVTQSPTHLIKTRGQQVTLRCSPKSGHDTVSWYQQALGQGPQFIFQYYEEEERQRGNFPDRFSGHQFPNYSSELNVNALLLGDSALYLCASSLLLSGRPYWQFFGPGTRLTVL.

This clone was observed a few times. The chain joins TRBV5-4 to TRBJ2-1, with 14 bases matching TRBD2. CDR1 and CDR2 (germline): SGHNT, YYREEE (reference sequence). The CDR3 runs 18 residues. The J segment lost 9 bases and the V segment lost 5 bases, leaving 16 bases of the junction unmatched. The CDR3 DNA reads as TGTGCCAGCAGACCGGGACTAGCGGGAGAGCAGGTCCGCTTTGAGCAGTTCTTC. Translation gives CASRPGLAGEQVRFEQFF.